Listed below are T cell receptor beta chains from one sample, sequenced in a study of blood T cell repertoires in COVID-19. Method: immunoSEQ multiplex PCR; TCRdb's copy keeps in-frame clones and lacks some. The sample records approximately 97,000 clones, 81% being singletons. The sample taken for sequencing was peripheral blood. Receptors were obtained from a man in his fifties or sixties with acute or convalescent COVID-19. The CDR3 runs from the conserved cysteine through the conserved F or W. A D gene is named only where the DNA matches it firmly. Clone size is stated in some rows and not others, as once, few, many or a class when expanded.

d_gene: TRBD1
j_gene: TRBJ1-5
v_gene: TRBV7-2
abundance: few
CDR3nt: TGTGCCAGCAGCCCTACAGGGGGCAATCAGCCCCAGCATTTT
CDR3aa: CASSPTGGNQPQHF

d_gene: TRBD2
j_gene: TRBJ2-3
v_gene: TRBV19
abundance: -
CDR3nt: TGTGCCAGTAGCTCCACGGGACTAGCGGGAGTAAGATATGATACGCAGTATTTT
CDR3aa: CASSSTGLAGVRYDTQYF

d_gene: -
j_gene: TRBJ2-5
v_gene: TRBV6-2/TRBV6-3
abundance: -
CDR3nt: TGTGCCAGCAGCATGGGGCTCCTAGGTCGGGAGACCCAGTACTTC
CDR3aa: CASSMGLLGRETQYF

d_gene: TRBD2
j_gene: TRBJ2-7
v_gene: TRBV7-2
abundance: once
CDR3nt: TGTGCCAGCAGCTTAGGACTAGCGGGTTACTCCTACGAGCAGTACTTC
CDR3aa: CASSLGLAGYSYEQYF

d_gene: TRBD1
j_gene: TRBJ2-5
v_gene: TRBV5-1
abundance: -
CDR3nt: TGCGCCAGCAGCTTGGGACGGGGGGACAGGGGGCGAGAGACCCAGTACTTC
CDR3aa: CASSLGRGDRGRETQYF

d_gene: TRBD1
j_gene: TRBJ2-7
v_gene: TRBV7-9
abundance: few
CDR3nt: TGTGCCAGCAGCTCGACCGGGACAGACTCCTACGAGCAGTACTTC
CDR3aa: CASSSTGTDSYEQYF

d_gene: TRBD1
j_gene: TRBJ2-1
v_gene: TRBV28
abundance: -
CDR3nt: TGTGCCAGCAGTTTAGTGGGACAGGGGGTTTACAATGAGCAGTTCTTC
CDR3aa: CASSLVGQGVYNEQFF

d_gene: TRBD1
j_gene: TRBJ1-2
v_gene: TRBV30
abundance: once
CDR3nt: TGTGCCTCTACACCGGGACAGGGGGCTGGCTACACCTTC
CDR3aa: CASTPGQGAGYTF

d_gene: -
j_gene: TRBJ1-1
v_gene: TRBV7-2
abundance: -
CDR3nt: TGTGCCAGCAGCTTAGTACCGGGGATAGCTGAAGCTTTCTTT
CDR3aa: CASSLVPGIAEAFF

d_gene: -
j_gene: TRBJ1-2
v_gene: TRBV18
abundance: -
CDR3nt: TGTGCCAGCTCACCAGGGGAGGGACGCTTCTATGGCTACACCTTC
CDR3aa: CASSPGEGRFYGYTF

d_gene: -
j_gene: TRBJ2-2
v_gene: TRBV12-5
abundance: once
CDR3nt: TGTGCTAGTGGTTACGGAGACACCGGGGAGCTGTTTTTT
CDR3aa: CASGYGDTGELFF

d_gene: -
j_gene: TRBJ1-2
v_gene: TRBV7-9
abundance: -
CDR3nt: TGTGCCAGCAGCTTAGCGGAGGACGCGAGCTATGGCTACACCTTC
CDR3aa: CASSLAEDASYGYTF

d_gene: -
j_gene: TRBJ2-1
v_gene: TRBV9
abundance: -
CDR3nt: TGTGCCAGCAGCGTAGACGGGTACAATGAGCAGTTCTTC
CDR3aa: CASSVDGYNEQFF

d_gene: -
j_gene: TRBJ1-6
v_gene: TRBV19
abundance: -
CDR3nt: TGTGCCAGTAGTATAGATTTCCGGAGCTCCTATAATTCACCCCTCCACTTT
CDR3aa: CASSIDFRSSYNSPLHF

d_gene: TRBD1
j_gene: TRBJ1-4
v_gene: TRBV5-1
abundance: -
CDR3nt: TGCGCCAGCAGCCCCCTCAGACAGGGGTCTAATGAAAAACTGTTTTTT
CDR3aa: CASSPLRQGSNEKLFF

d_gene: TRBD2
j_gene: TRBJ2-7
v_gene: TRBV7-2
abundance: -
CDR3nt: TGTGCCAGCAGCCATAGGGTGGAACTAGCGGGAGGGCGACACTTC
CDR3aa: CASSHRVELAGGRHF

d_gene: TRBD2
j_gene: TRBJ2-1
v_gene: TRBV19
abundance: -
CDR3nt: TGTGCCAGTAGTCCTAGCGGGAGTGACGCCTACAATGAGCAGTTCTTC
CDR3aa: CASSPSGSDAYNEQFF